The next 21 T cell receptor beta chains were all read from a single sample in a study of OX40 agonist ivuxolimab in advanced cancers. Assay used: immunoSEQ multiplex PCR; TCRdb lists only in-frame clones, some missing. The sample consists of 74,000 or so clones, more than 70% of them appearing once. The sample was CD4+ or CD8+ T cells sorted from blood, taken in a trial of the OX40 agonist ivuxolimab. The receptors were gathered from an adult with an advanced solid tumor such as melanoma, head and neck, liver or kidney cancer.

V is TRBV2 and J is TRBJ2-5, with 7 bases fitting TRBD2. There are 14 residues in the CDR3. The V segment lost 1 base and the J segment 2 bases; nucleotides outside the gene matches: 1. The germline V gene encodes CDR1 SNHLY and CDR2 FYNNEI. CDR3 region: CASSEVGLQETQYF. The CDR3 DNA reads TGTGCCAGCAGTGAAGTGGGACTACAAGAGACCCAGTACTTC.

This chain uses TRBV28 with TRBJ2-2, with TRBD1 matching over 7 bases. CDR3 length: 16 residues. Germline V gives CDR1 MDHEN, CDR2 SYDVKM. The V and J ends lost 5 bases and 0 bases, in that order; junction bases with no gene match: 6. This CDR3 reads CASSATGTANTGELFF. The DNA of the CDR3 is TGTGCCAGCAGTGCCACCGGGACAGCGAACACCGGGGAGCTGTTTTTT.

V gene TRBV11-2 combines with J gene TRBJ2-7, with a possible D match to TRBD2 (6 bases). Germline values: CDR1 SGHAT, CDR2 FQNNGV. CDR3 length equals 13 residues. V was trimmed by 6 bases and J by 6 bases, leaving 15 bases between them. As DNA, the CDR3 is TGTGCCAGCAGTACGGCTAGCGCTCTCGAGCAGTACTTC. Amino acids: CASSTASALEQYF.

V is TRBV6-5 and J is TRBJ1-2, with D perhaps matching TRBD1 (6 bases). This CDR3 region has 13 residues. Trimming removed 5 bases from V and 4 bases from J, with 11 bases in between. Germline V gives CDR1 MNHEY, CDR2 SVGAGI. The CDR3: CASSRDNIYGYTF. DNA of the CDR3: TGTGCCAGCAGTAGGGACAACATCTATGGCTACACCTTC.

The CDR3 loop reads CASSERAGATDTQYF. The CDR3 nucleotides are TGTGCCAGCAGTGAAAGGGCGGGAGCCACAGATACGCAGTATTTT. The chain joins TRBV2 to TRBJ2-3, with TRBD2 matching over 7 bases. The CDR3 is made up of 15 amino acids. Germline values: CDR1 SNHLY, CDR2 FYNNEI. The ends lost 2 bases at V and 2 bases at J; junction bases unmatched: 4.

The chain carries TRBV18 and TRBJ2-4; D possibly corresponds to TRBD2 (6 bases). V was clipped by 3 bases and J by 1 base, with 10 bases between them. Germline lookup yields CDR1 KGHSH and CDR2 LQKENI. The CDR3 covers 15 residues. CDR3 coding DNA: TGTGCCAGCTCACCCCTGGAGGGGGCCAAAAACATTCAGTACTTC. Encoded protein: CASSPLEGAKNIQYF.

This clone was observed a few times. This sequence joins TRBV2 and TRBJ2-1; 7 nucleotides line up with TRBD2. Germline-derived CDR1 and CDR2 are SNHLY and FYNNEI. The CDR3 sequence is 14 residues long. Trimming took 4 bases from V and 8 from J; bases not matched to a gene: 8. The CDR3 here is CASSVPLASDEQFF. The CDR3 DNA is TGTGCCAGCAGTGTCCCACTAGCGAGCGATGAGCAGTTCTTC.

The chain combines TRBV28 with TRBJ2-2; D is perhaps TRBD2 (6 bases). The germline gives CDR1 MDHEN, CDR2 SYDVKM. V shed 3 bases and J shed 4 bases, with 9 bases lying between them. CDR3 length equals 14 residues. The CDR3 spells CASSFFGGTGELFF. CDR3 DNA: TGTGCCAGCAGTTTTTTCGGGGGCACCGGGGAGCTGTTTTTT.

V is TRBV9 and J is TRBJ1-4; 7 nucleotides match TRBD1. The CDR3 extends over 17 amino acids. Germline CDR1 is SGDLS and CDR2 is YYNGEE. V shed 3 bases and J 7 bases; nucleotides not matched to a gene: 15. In nucleotides, the CDR3 is TGTGCCAGCAGCGCTGGGGGGATGACAGGGCTAGGTGAAAAACTGTTTTTT. Translating it yields CASSAGGMTGLGEKLFF.

The chain links TRBV9 to TRBJ2-5; TRBD2 matches at 10 bases. Germline V gene data show CDR1 as SGDLS and CDR2 as YYNGEE. The CDR3 is 17 residues long. The junction had 13 bases not matched to a gene; V was cut back by 4 bases and J by 4 bases. Here the CDR3 reads CASSPLGSGGPGETQYF. CDR3 nucleotide sequence: TGTGCCAGCAGCCCACTGGGTAGCGGGGGGCCGGGAGAGACCCAGTACTTC.

CDR3 DNA sequence: TGTGCCAGCCGGGGAGGAAACCCATTTACGGAGCAGTACTTC. Translated: CASRGGNPFTEQYF. V is TRBV2 and J is TRBJ2-7; TRBD2 is a possible D gene (6 bases). The CDR3 extends over 14 amino acids. Germline lookup yields CDR1 SNHLY and CDR2 FYNNEI. Deletions cut 8 bases from V and 7 bases from J, with 21 bases between.

The V call is TRBV28, the J call TRBJ2-5, with D perhaps matching TRBD1 or TRBD2 (5 bases each). Germline V gene data show CDR1 as MDHEN and CDR2 as SYDVKM. The CDR3 sequence is 12 residues long. The V gene lost 5 bases and the J gene lost 4 bases, with 8 bases spanning the gap. Written as DNA, the CDR3 is TGTGCCAGCAGTGAGGGGAGAGAGACCCAGTACTTC. This gives the protein CASSEGRETQYF.

This sequence joins TRBV21-1 and TRBJ1-1; TRBD1 is the table's D call and was not checked against the DNA. TRBV21-1 is recorded as a pseudogene. CDR3 length: 13 residues. The CDR3 loop is CASSTRTNTEAFF. CDR3 coding DNA: TGTGCCAGCAGCACCCGGACAAACACTGAAGCTTTCTTT.

The chain couples TRBV7-9 to TRBJ1-1; D is ambiguous. The V and J ends lost 1 base and 5 bases respectively, with 8 bases between them. The CDR3 totals 13 residues. Germline V lookup: CDR1 SEHNR, CDR2 FQNEAQ (reference sequence). The CDR3 spells CASSLGTGTEAFF. The CDR3, as DNA: TGTGCCAGCAGCTTAGGGACCGGAACTGAAGCTTTCTTT.

The rearrangement uses TRBV7-3 and TRBJ2-5; no clear D. V was clipped by 2 bases and J by 10 bases, with 17 bases between them. Germline V CDR1 and CDR2: SGHTA, FQGTGA. This CDR3 region has 14 residues. The CDR3 DNA is TGTGCCAGCAGCTTAGGGCCTCGACAAAGGTTCCAGTACTTC. The encoded protein is CASSLGPRQRFQYF.

This clone was observed once. The genes are TRBV5-6 and TRBJ2-2; D tentatively fits TRBD1 or TRBD2 (6 bases each). There are 16 residues in the CDR3. Germline assignment: CDR1 SGHDT and CDR2 YYEEEE. With 4 bases removed from V and 2 bases from J, the gap between germline ends came to 15 bases. The CDR3 spells CASSARRDINTGELFF. DNA for the CDR3: TGTGCCAGCAGCGCCCGGCGGGACATCAACACCGGGGAGCTGTTTTTT.

CDR3 sequence: CAWSMTLGYTF. For the CDR3, the DNA is TGTGCCTGGAGCATGACACTTGGCTACACCTTC. The chain uses TRBV30 and TRBJ1-2; no clear D gene. This CDR3 has 11 amino acids. Germline V gene sequence: CDR1 GTSNPN, CDR2 SVGIG (reference sequence). Trimming left V 3 bases short and J 7 bases short, with 9 bases between.

This clone has more than one count but fewer than ten. This chain uses TRBV6-6 with TRBJ2-5; tentative D call: TRBD2 (5 bases). This CDR3 comprises 16 residues. Germline CDR1 and CDR2: MNHNY and SVGAGI (reference sequence). With 0 bases removed from V and 4 bases from J, the gap between germline ends came to 15 bases. In DNA form, the CDR3 reads TGTGCCAGCAGTTACTCTAGCGAACCTACGGGAGAGACCCAGTACTTC. Translating gives CASSYSSEPTGETQYF.

This chain links TRBV11-2 with TRBJ2-1, with D tentatively TRBD2 (6 bases). The length of the CDR3 is 16 residues. The V gene lost 5 bases and the J gene lost 4 bases, with 18 bases spanning the gap. From germline, CDR1 is SGHAT and CDR2 FQNNGV. Here the CDR3 DNA reads TGTGCCAGCAGCCTTGGACACACCGGGGGATACAATGAGCAGTTCTTC. It yields the protein CASSLGHTGGYNEQFF.

This chain connects TRBV5-1 to TRBJ2-1; the D is unclear. Germline-derived CDR1 and CDR2 are SGHRS and YFSETQ. This CDR3 has 13 residues. Between the trimmed V and J ends, which lost 3 bases and 5 bases, there was a span of 9 bases. CDR3 region: CASSSRLDNEQFF. DNA for the CDR3: TGCGCCAGCAGCTCCCGCCTGGACAATGAGCAGTTCTTC.

The rearrangement uses TRBV6-1 and TRBJ2-2; unclear D gene. Germline-derived CDR1 and CDR2 are MNHNS and SASEGT. This CDR3 is built from 11 residues. The V gene lost 6 bases and the J gene lost 7 bases, with 6 bases spanning the gap. The CDR3 sequence is CASRGNGELFF. DNA of the CDR3: TGTGCCAGCAGGGGGAACGGGGAGCTGTTTTTT.